These 19 T cell receptor beta chains share one sample of origin, sequenced in a study of T cell responses to AZD1222 COVID-19 vaccine. Clones were read by immunoSEQ multiplex PCR, and TCRdb kept only the in-frame ones, dropping some. This sample carries 100,000 to 130,000 clones, around nine tenths of them seen once, and the ten largest clones take around 20%. Specimen: peripheral blood, collected on day 0 of AZD1222 vaccination. These receptors came from an adult in good health.

This rearrangement joins TRBV10-3 to TRBJ2-1; D is uncertain. Germline V CDR1 and CDR2: ENHRY, SYGVKD. Deletions cut 6 bases from V and 8 bases from J, with 17 bases between. This CDR3 is 14 amino acids long. CDR3 nucleotide sequence: TGTGCCATCAGCCTATTTGAGGTTGGTGATGAGCAGTTCTTC. The encoded protein is CAISLFEVGDEQFF.

This clone is a singleton in its sample. CDR3 sequence (DNA): TGTGCCAGCTCACCGGGGGCGAATAGGGGAGTAGGCACAGATACGCAGTATTTT. Its translation is CASSPGANRGVGTDTQYF. The chain carries TRBV18 and TRBJ2-3; D is possibly TRBD1 (6 bases). The CDR3 runs to 18 residues. V gave up 3 bases and J gave up 1 base, with 20 bases separating them. Per the germline V gene, CDR1 is KGHSH and CDR2 is LQKENI.

V and J are TRBV6-1 and TRBJ2-2; 10 bases match TRBD1. The J segment lost 7 bases and the V segment lost 0 bases, leaving 5 bases of the junction unmatched. Germline CDR1 and CDR2: MNHNS and SASEGT. The CDR3 totals 16 residues. The CDR3 reads CASSEAWDRGIGELFF. CDR3 coding DNA: TGTGCCAGCAGTGAAGCGTGGGACAGGGGTATCGGGGAGCTGTTTTTT.

The chain carries TRBV5-5 and TRBJ1-1; maybe TRBD1 (6 bases). CDR1 is SGHKS, CDR2 YYEKEE, per germline (reference sequence). The CDR3 has 12 residues. With 0 bases removed from V and 10 bases from J, the gap between germline ends came to 10 bases. Written as DNA, the CDR3 is TGTGCCAGCAGCTTGGCGAGGGGGACAGCTTTCTTT. This encodes CASSLARGTAFF.

This clone was recorded once. The chain carries TRBV10-3 and TRBJ2-3; D unresolved. The CDR3 sequence is 15 residues long. Trimming left V 0 bases short and J 4 bases short, with 11 bases between. Germline V gene lookup returns CDR1 ENHRY and CDR2 SYGVKD. The CDR3 reads CAISESRVGADTQYF. The CDR3 nucleotides read TGTGCCATCAGTGAGTCAAGGGTTGGGGCAGATACGCAGTATTTT.

The chain employs TRBV18 and TRBJ1-3, with D unresolved. The CDR3 is 15 amino acids. Per germline, CDR1 KGHSH and CDR2 LQKENI. V was pared by 1 base and J by 1 base, with 8 bases between. Here the CDR3 DNA reads TGTGCCAGCTCACCACTCGACACTTCTGGAAACACCATATATTTT. Its translation: CASSPLDTSGNTIYF.

The rearrangement joins TRBV20-1 to TRBJ2-3, with D tentatively TRBD1 (5 bases). The CDR3 is 14 residues long. Germline V lookup: CDR1 DFQATT, CDR2 SNEGSKA (reference sequence). The germline V and J ends were trimmed by 3 bases and 4 bases, with 14 bases remaining between them. The CDR3 sequence: CSASPVTVADTQYF. CDR3 in DNA: TGCAGTGCTAGTCCTGTGACAGTTGCAGATACGCAGTATTTT.

The chain recombines TRBV5-4 with TRBJ2-7, with D perhaps TRBD2 (6 bases). The CDR3 has 14 amino acids. Between the trimmed V and J ends, which lost 4 bases and 2 bases, there was a span of 13 bases. The V gene's germline CDR1 is SGHNT and CDR2 YYREEE (reference sequence). The CDR3 sequence is CASSGRDFAYEQYF. In nucleotides, the CDR3 is TGTGCCAGCAGCGGCCGGGACTTCGCCTACGAGCAGTACTTC.

The chain uses TRBV18 and TRBJ1-4; the match to TRBD1 covers 7 bases. V trimming: 6 bases; J trimming: 7 bases; junction bases outside the gene matches: 8. The CDR3 length is 14 residues. Germline V gene sequence: CDR1 KGHSH, CDR2 LQKENI. This chain's CDR3 is CASSVTGVGEKLFF. In nucleotides, the CDR3 is TGTGCCAGCTCTGTAACAGGGGTCGGTGAAAAACTGTTTTTT.

With regard to this clone: This may arise from a read error, as a much more abundant clone is one base away. The gene calls are TRBV7-8 and TRBJ1-1; D remains unclear. With 1 base removed from V and 1 base from J, the gap between germline ends came to 4 bases. There are 13 residues in the CDR3. Germline V gene sequence: CDR1 SGHVS, CDR2 FQNEAQ. The CDR3 DNA is TGTGCCAGCAGCTTAGATGAGAACACTGAAGCTTTCTTT. Residues: CASSLDENTEAFF. The whole variable domain, filled in from reference TRBV7-8 and TRBJ1-1, reads GAGVSQSPRYKVAKRGQDVALRCDPISGHVSLFWYQQALGQGPEFLTYFQNEAQLDKSGLPSDRFFAERPEGSVSTLKIQRTQQEDSAVYLCASSLDENTEAFFGQGTRLTVV.

This chain links TRBV3-1 (or the pseudogene TRBV3-2) with TRBJ2-5; D is possibly TRBD1 (5 bases). Per germline, CDR1 LGHDT and CDR2 YNNKEL (reference sequence). The CDR3 has 16 amino acids. V was clipped by 2 bases and J by 1 base, with 14 bases between them. The CDR3 region is CASSQWGSTVQETQYF. The CDR3 bases are TGTGCCAGCAGCCAATGGGGCTCAACAGTCCAAGAGACCCAGTACTTC.

V and J are TRBV19 and TRBJ1-4, with 7 bases identical to TRBD1. This CDR3 has 16 amino acids. J lost 4 bases, V lost 3 bases, and 8 bases had no gene match. The germline gives CDR1 LNHDA, CDR2 SQIVND (reference sequence). This CDR3 is CASSMARTGINEKLFF. CDR3 DNA sequence: TGTGCCAGTAGTATGGCTCGGACAGGAATTAATGAAAAACTGTTTTTT.

This sequence joins TRBV6-2 or TRBV6-3 and TRBJ2-1; 9 positions agree with TRBD1. The length of the CDR3 is 18 residues. CDR1 and CDR2 (germline): MNHEY, SVGEGT. V was clipped by 2 bases and J by 4 bases; unmatched bases: 12. DNA for the CDR3: TGTGCCAGCAGTTACGCCGTCTCCGGGACAGGGAGGTACAATGAGCAGTTCTTC. Its protein product is CASSYAVSGTGRYNEQFF.

The chain uses TRBV6-5 and TRBJ1-1; D unresolved. V gave up 5 bases and J gave up 14 bases, with 15 bases separating them. Germline V gene lookup returns CDR1 MNHEY and CDR2 SVGAGI. The CDR3 runs to 11 residues. The CDR3 coding sequence is TGTGCCAGCAGTCACACCCTCCATGCCTTCTTT. Protein sequence: CASSHTLHAFF.

The V call is TRBV6-2 or TRBV6-3, the J call TRBJ2-7, with 9 bases that match TRBD1. This CDR3 is 17 amino acids long. Germline CDR1 is MNHEY and CDR2 is SVGEGT. The ends lost 5 bases at V and 2 bases at J; junction bases unmatched: 13. The CDR3 here is CASSDRGQGPNPYEQYF. The CDR3 DNA is TGTGCCAGCAGTGACCGGGGACAGGGCCCGAACCCCTACGAGCAGTACTTC.

The V and J genes are TRBV11-3 and TRBJ2-7; D is undetermined. V was clipped by 5 bases and J by 1 base, with 9 bases between them. This CDR3 spans 13 amino acids. Per germline, CDR1 SGHNT and CDR2 YENEEA. CDR3 sequence reads: CASSHATSYEQYF. The CDR3 DNA reads TGTGCCAGCAGCCATGCCACTTCCTACGAGCAGTACTTC.

This sequence joins TRBV12-3 or TRBV12-4 and TRBJ1-2, with D possibly being TRBD1 (6 bases). This CDR3 comprises 12 residues. V was cut by 3 bases and J by 8 bases, with 10 bases left in between. The CDR3 reads CASSFGGGGYTF. The DNA of the CDR3 is TGTGCCAGCAGTTTTGGGGGGGGCGGCTACACCTTC.

The CDR3 coding sequence is TGTGCCAGCAGCTTAATGGCAGGGGTGAACACTGAAGCTTTCTTT. Encoded protein: CASSLMAGVNTEAFF. The V and J genes are TRBV7-3 and TRBJ1-1, with D maybe TRBD1 (6 bases). CDR1 is SGHTA and CDR2 is FQGTGA in the germline V gene. V lost 1 base and J 0 bases, leaving 9 bases between the germline ends. This CDR3 region has 15 residues.

This clone was detected a few times. V gene TRBV5-4 combines with J gene TRBJ1-1; D is uncertain. Trimming stripped 4 bases from V and 3 bases from J, with 13 bases between. The CDR3 is made up of 14 amino acids. Germline lookup yields CDR1 SGHNT and CDR2 YYREEE (reference sequence). The DNA for the CDR3 is TGTGCCAGCAGCGGCGGTCGGGTTTACACTGAAGCTTTCTTT. As protein: CASSGGRVYTEAFF.